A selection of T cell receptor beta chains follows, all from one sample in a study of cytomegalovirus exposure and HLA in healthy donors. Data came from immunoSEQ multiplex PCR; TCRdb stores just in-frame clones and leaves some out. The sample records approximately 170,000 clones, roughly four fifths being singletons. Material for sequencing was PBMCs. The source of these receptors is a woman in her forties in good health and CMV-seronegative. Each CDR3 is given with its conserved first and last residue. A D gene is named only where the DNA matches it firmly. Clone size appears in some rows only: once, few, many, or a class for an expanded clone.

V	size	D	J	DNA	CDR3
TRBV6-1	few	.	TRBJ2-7	TGTGCCAGCAGCCCGACAGTTGCCTACGAGCAGTACTTC	CASSPTVAYEQYF
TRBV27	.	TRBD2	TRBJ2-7	TGTGCCAGCAGTCTTAGACTAGCGGGAAGCTACGAGCAGTACTTC	CASSLRLAGSYEQYF
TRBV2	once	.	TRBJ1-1	TGTGCCAGGATCTCACAGGCCGTGGGCACTGAAGCTTTCTTT	CARISQAVGTEAFF
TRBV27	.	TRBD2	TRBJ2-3	TGTGCCAGCAGGTCGCCGGGACTAGCGGCGACAGATACGCAGTATTTT	CASRSPGLAATDTQYF
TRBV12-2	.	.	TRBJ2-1	TGTGCAAGTCGCTTAGCAGAAGCGGGAGCGAAAAATGAGCAGTTCTTC	CASRLAEAGAKNEQFF
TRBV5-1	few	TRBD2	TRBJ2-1	TGCGCCAGCAGCTCCGAGGGAGGGCACAATGAGCAGTTCTTC	CASSSEGGHNEQFF
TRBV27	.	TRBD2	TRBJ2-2	TGTGCCAGCACGTCCCGACTAGCGGGCACCGGGGAGCTGTTTTTT	CASTSRLAGTGELFF
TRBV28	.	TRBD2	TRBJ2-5	TGTGCCAGCAGTTGGGAACTAGCGGGAGAGAAGGGAGGTAAACAAGAGACCCAGTACTTC	CASSWELAGEKGGKQETQYF
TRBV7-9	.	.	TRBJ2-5	TGTGCCAGCAGCTTGGGCACCATAGGAGAGACCCAGTACTTC	CASSLGTIGETQYF
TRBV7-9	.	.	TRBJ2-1	TGTGCCAGCAGCCGAGAACAGGGAGTCAATGAGCAGTTCTTC	CASSREQGVNEQFF
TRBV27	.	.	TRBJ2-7	TGTGCCAGCATTAGTTTGGGGGCGGGGGTTCCGAGGGAGCAGTACTTC	CASISLGAGVPREQYF
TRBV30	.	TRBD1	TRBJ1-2	TGTGCCTCTTACAGGGGGGATGGCTACACCTTC	CASYRGDGYTF
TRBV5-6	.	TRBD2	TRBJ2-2	TGTGCCAGCAGCGTCTCTAGCGGGACCAACACCGGGGAGCTGTTTTTT	CASSVSSGTNTGELFF
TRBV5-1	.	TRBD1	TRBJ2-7	TGCGCCAGCAGCCCCGACGCAGGGGGCAGGTACGAGCAGTACTTC	CASSPDAGGRYEQYF
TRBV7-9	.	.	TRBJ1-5	TGTGCCAGCAGCCTGACAGGAGATCAGCCCCAGCATTTT	CASSLTGDQPQHF
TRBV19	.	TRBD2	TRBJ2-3	TGTGCCAGTAGTTCCGGACTAGCGGGAGGAACAGATACGCAGTATTTT	CASSSGLAGGTDTQYF
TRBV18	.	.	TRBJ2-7	TGTGCCAGCTCCAAGAGGGCCGGAGGGCACGAGCAGTACTTC	CASSKRAGGHEQYF
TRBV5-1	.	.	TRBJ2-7	TGCGCCAGCAGCTTGTCAGGGAATCCCTACGAGCAGTACTTC	CASSLSGNPYEQYF
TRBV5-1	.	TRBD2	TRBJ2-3	TGCGCCAGCAGCTTGGATATTATAAGCGGGAGTACAGATACGCAGTATTTT	CASSLDIISGSTDTQYF
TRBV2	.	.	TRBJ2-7	TGTGCCAGCAGCCCTGGACAGCGGACCTCTGGCGAGCAGTACTTC	CASSPGQRTSGEQYF
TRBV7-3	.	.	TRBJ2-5	TGTGCCAGCAGCTTAGGGCAGCAAGAGACCCAGTACTTC	CASSLGQQETQYF
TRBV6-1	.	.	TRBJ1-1	TGTGCCAGCATCCGGGTAGCAGCCGCTACTGAAGCTTTCTTT	CASIRVAAATEAFF
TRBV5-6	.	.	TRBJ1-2	TGTGCCAGCAGCTTGGGCGACTATGGCTACACCTTC	CASSLGDYGYTF
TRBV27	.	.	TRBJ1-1	TGTGCCAGCAGTCCCTTAAGGTCTCAAAAGGCGGCAGCTTTCTTT	CASSPLRSQKAAAFF
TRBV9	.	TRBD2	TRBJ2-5	TGTGCCAGCAGCGTAGATTCAGGGAGGGGAGAGACCCAGTACTTC	CASSVDSGRGETQYF
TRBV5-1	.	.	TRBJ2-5	TGCGCCAGCAGCTTGGGGGGCCCCGAGACCCAGTACTTC	CASSLGGPETQYF
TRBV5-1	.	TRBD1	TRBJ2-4	TGCGCCAGCAGCTTGGCAGGGGGCAACATTCAGTACTTC	CASSLAGGNIQYF
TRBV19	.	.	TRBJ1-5	TGTGCCAGTAGTATTTCCCCCAGGGGCCATCATCAGCCCCAGCATTTT	CASSISPRGHHQPQHF
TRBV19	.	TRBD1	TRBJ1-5	TGTGCCAGTAGCCTGGACAGGGGCAATCAGCCCCAGCATTTT	CASSLDRGNQPQHF
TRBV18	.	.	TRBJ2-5	TGTGCCAGCTCACCGGCGGGACAAGAGACCCAGTACTTC	CASSPAGQETQYF
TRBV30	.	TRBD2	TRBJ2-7	TGTGCCCTGAGACCGGGACAGGGACTAGCGGGAGGCTACGAGCAGTACTTC	CALRPGQGLAGGYEQYF
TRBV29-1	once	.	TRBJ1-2	TGCAGCGTTGTGGAGGGCTCCTATGGCTACACCTTC	CSVVEGSYGYTF